These T cell receptor beta chains were read from a single sample in a study of response to subunit inactivated influenza vaccine. One entry per CDR3 protein results from TCRdb running MiXCR on the RT-PCR reads. The sample comprises more than 200,000 distinct CDR3 sequences, 12% of which are singletons, and more than 7% rests with the top ten. This material consisted of non-naive T cells sorted from PBMCs, taken less than 15 days before vaccination. These receptors all stem from a man aged 45-65 years who received an inactivated influenza vaccine. Both conserved end residues are part of each CDR3. Where a row states a size, it is once, few, many or the class of an expanded clone; other rows omit it.

clone_size: NA
j_call: TRBJ1-2
v_call: TRBV10-3
cdr3_length: 14
cdr3_aa: CAISESTEVYGYTF

clone_size: many
j_call: TRBJ1-2
v_call: TRBV20-1
cdr3_length: 15
cdr3_aa: CSARPMLGAGYGYTF

clone_size: NA
j_call: TRBJ2-1
v_call: TRBV7-2
cdr3_length: 13
cdr3_aa: CASSLGRWREQFF

clone_size: few
j_call: TRBJ2-5
v_call: TRBV29-1
cdr3_length: 16
cdr3_aa: CSVTGLAGGLRATQYF

clone_size: NA
j_call: TRBJ1-1
v_call: TRBV6-2/TRBV6-3
cdr3_length: 15
cdr3_aa: CASSSGDRGGTEAFF

clone_size: NA
j_call: TRBJ1-2
v_call: TRBV6-2/TRBV6-3
cdr3_length: 16
cdr3_aa: CASSLTQGAQAYGYTF

clone_size: NA
j_call: TRBJ2-1
v_call: TRBV4-1
cdr3_length: 21
cdr3_aa: CASSQDVGPSGRFNAYNEQFF

clone_size: NA
j_call: TRBJ2-3
v_call: TRBV12-3/TRBV12-4
cdr3_length: 16
cdr3_aa: CASSLERRSRLDTQYF

clone_size: NA
j_call: TRBJ1-3
v_call: TRBV4-3
cdr3_length: 16
cdr3_aa: CASSQDRRGGADTIYF

clone_size: many
j_call: TRBJ1-5
v_call: TRBV10-3
cdr3_length: 14
cdr3_aa: CAIRAGQGGQPQHF

clone_size: NA
j_call: TRBJ1-1
v_call: TRBV7-2
cdr3_length: 14
cdr3_aa: CASSPSTGRTEAFF

clone_size: NA
j_call: TRBJ2-7
v_call: TRBV6-1
cdr3_length: 13
cdr3_aa: CASSEEAGGEQYF

clone_size: many
j_call: TRBJ1-2
v_call: TRBV20-1
cdr3_length: 13
cdr3_aa: CSAGQGENYGYTF

clone_size: NA
j_call: TRBJ2-7
v_call: TRBV29-1
cdr3_length: 11
cdr3_aa: CSVNSGPLQYF

clone_size: few
j_call: TRBJ2-5
v_call: TRBV20-1
cdr3_length: 14
cdr3_aa: CSARGPNLRETQYF

clone_size: few
j_call: TRBJ2-1
v_call: TRBV24-1
cdr3_length: 14
cdr3_aa: CATSDALAANEQFF

clone_size: NA
j_call: TRBJ2-7
v_call: TRBV18
cdr3_length: 13
cdr3_aa: CASSRSRDLEQYF

clone_size: NA
j_call: TRBJ1-5
v_call: TRBV15
cdr3_length: 16
cdr3_aa: CATSRGREGGNQPQHF

clone_size: many
j_call: TRBJ2-3
v_call: TRBV6-2/TRBV6-3
cdr3_length: 14
cdr3_aa: CASSRTGSTDTQYF

clone_size: few
j_call: TRBJ2-2
v_call: TRBV10-2
cdr3_length: 14
cdr3_aa: CASIQGARTGELFF

clone_size: few
j_call: TRBJ1-5
v_call: TRBV5-6
cdr3_length: 16
cdr3_aa: CASSLRGHPRNQPQHF

clone_size: NA
j_call: TRBJ1-2
v_call: TRBV15
cdr3_length: 16
cdr3_aa: CATSRDLDRGNYGYTF

clone_size: few
j_call: TRBJ2-5
v_call: TRBV3-1
cdr3_length: 16
cdr3_aa: CASSQDVAGNRETQYF

clone_size: many
j_call: TRBJ2-4
v_call: TRBV29-1
cdr3_length: 14
cdr3_aa: CSVRTGTSLNIQYF

clone_size: NA
j_call: TRBJ2-3
v_call: TRBV5-4
cdr3_length: 14
cdr3_aa: CASHLRGYTDTQYF

clone_size: many
j_call: TRBJ1-3
v_call: TRBV15
cdr3_length: 15
cdr3_aa: CATSRDLNRGNTIYF

clone_size: many
j_call: TRBJ2-1
v_call: TRBV3-1
cdr3_length: 15
cdr3_aa: CASSQDGRDYNEQFF

clone_size: many
j_call: TRBJ1-6
v_call: TRBV29-1
cdr3_length: 13
cdr3_aa: CSAATGVDSPLHF

clone_size: few
j_call: TRBJ2-5
v_call: TRBV5-1
cdr3_length: 15
cdr3_aa: CASSPEGIGQETQYF

clone_size: many
j_call: TRBJ2-2
v_call: TRBV9
cdr3_length: 17
cdr3_aa: CASSVSPGGRGTGELFF

clone_size: few
j_call: TRBJ1-4
v_call: TRBV4-3
cdr3_length: 17
cdr3_aa: CASSQDPFGDRAVELFF

clone_size: few
j_call: TRBJ2-4
v_call: TRBV27
cdr3_length: 17
cdr3_aa: CASSNLVSRTGVRIQYF

clone_size: few
j_call: TRBJ2-2
v_call: TRBV15
cdr3_length: 13
cdr3_aa: CATSRDLGGELFF

clone_size: many
j_call: TRBJ1-2
v_call: TRBV11-2
cdr3_length: 14
cdr3_aa: CASGPGGIESGYTF

clone_size: NA
j_call: TRBJ2-7
v_call: TRBV14
cdr3_length: 15
cdr3_aa: CASSQELAATYEQYF

clone_size: few
j_call: TRBJ1-1
v_call: TRBV19
cdr3_length: 12
cdr3_aa: CASSGGRREAFF

clone_size: NA
j_call: TRBJ1-6
v_call: TRBV5-1
cdr3_length: 15
cdr3_aa: CASSSQGVRNSPLHF

clone_size: few
j_call: TRBJ2-7
v_call: TRBV7-2
cdr3_length: 13
cdr3_aa: CASSFDRNYEQYF

clone_size: NA
j_call: TRBJ2-5
v_call: TRBV5-1
cdr3_length: 14
cdr3_aa: CASSLGAAGETQYF

clone_size: many
j_call: TRBJ2-5
v_call: TRBV29-1
cdr3_length: 10
cdr3_aa: CSVEGETQYF

clone_size: many
j_call: TRBJ1-2
v_call: TRBV20-1
cdr3_length: 12
cdr3_aa: CSAGLGDYGYTF

clone_size: few
j_call: TRBJ2-1
v_call: TRBV24-1
cdr3_length: 16
cdr3_aa: CATSDSGSGADNEQFF

clone_size: few
j_call: TRBJ2-1
v_call: TRBV7-9
cdr3_length: 16
cdr3_aa: CASSRRGGNAIDEQFF

clone_size: NA
j_call: TRBJ2-3
v_call: TRBV20-1
cdr3_length: 16
cdr3_aa: CSAREEGGLPTDTQYF